A selection of T cell receptor beta chains follows, all from one sample in a study of shared clonotypes between healthy human individuals. Assay used: immunoSEQ multiplex PCR; TCRdb lists only in-frame clones, some missing. Among some 2 million clones listed, roughly 94% were seen once. The source material was naive CD8+ T cells sorted from blood. These receptor sequences come from a man younger than 35 in good health. Both conserved end residues are part of each CDR3. A D gene is named only where the DNA matches it firmly. Clone size is given for some rows only: seen once, a few or many times, or a class if the clone is expanded.

v_gene: TRBV6-5; j_gene: TRBJ1-4; d_gene: .; abundance: .; CDR3nt: TGTGCCAGCAGTTACTCTTCGGGACAAGTATATGAAAAACTGTTTTTT; CDR3aa: CASSYSSGQVYEKLFF
v_gene: TRBV28; j_gene: TRBJ2-7; d_gene: .; abundance: .; CDR3nt: TGTGCCAGCAGTGGGCCCGACAGGTTAACGGACGAGCAGTACTTC; CDR3aa: CASSGPDRLTDEQYF
v_gene: TRBV9; j_gene: TRBJ2-3; d_gene: TRBD2; abundance: .; CDR3nt: TGTGCCAGCAGCCCGCCGGGACTAGCGCAGCCAGATACGCAGTATTTT; CDR3aa: CASSPPGLAQPDTQYF
v_gene: TRBV7-3; j_gene: TRBJ1-1; d_gene: TRBD1; abundance: .; CDR3nt: TGTGCCAGCAGCCAAACAGGGGCCACTGAAGCTTTCTTT; CDR3aa: CASSQTGATEAFF
v_gene: TRBV4-1; j_gene: TRBJ2-1; d_gene: .; abundance: .; CDR3nt: TGCGCCAGCAGCCAGCGGATCGGGGTGAGCTACAATGAGCAGTTCTTC; CDR3aa: CASSQRIGVSYNEQFF
v_gene: TRBV29-1; j_gene: TRBJ1-2; d_gene: TRBD1; abundance: .; CDR3nt: TGCAGCGTTGAAGAACTGGTGGACAGGGTGTCTAACTATGGCTACACCTTC; CDR3aa: CSVEELVDRVSNYGYTF
v_gene: TRBV11-2; j_gene: TRBJ2-5; d_gene: .; abundance: .; CDR3nt: TGTGCCAGCAGCTTAGAGCTCCAAGAGACCCAGTACTTC; CDR3aa: CASSLELQETQYF
v_gene: TRBV10-3; j_gene: TRBJ2-6; d_gene: .; abundance: .; CDR3nt: TGTGCCATCAGTGAGTCGACACCTACCAATTCTGGGGCCAACGTCCTGACTTTC; CDR3aa: CAISESTPTNSGANVLTF
v_gene: TRBV5-6; j_gene: TRBJ1-5; d_gene: .; abundance: .; CDR3nt: TGTGCCAGCAGCTTGGCCAGTCAGCCCCAGCATTTT; CDR3aa: CASSLASQPQHF
v_gene: TRBV4-2; j_gene: TRBJ2-1; d_gene: TRBD2; abundance: .; CDR3nt: TGTGCCAGCAGCCAAGAAGCGGGGGGGTACAATGAGCAGTTCTTC; CDR3aa: CASSQEAGGYNEQFF
v_gene: TRBV7-8; j_gene: TRBJ2-7; d_gene: .; abundance: once; CDR3nt: TGTGCCAGCAGCTTCCCAGGCAACGAGCAGTACTTC; CDR3aa: CASSFPGNEQYF
v_gene: TRBV5-1; j_gene: TRBJ2-3; d_gene: .; abundance: .; CDR3nt: TGCGCCAGCAGCTCGGACTTGACAGATACGCAGTATTTT; CDR3aa: CASSSDLTDTQYF
v_gene: TRBV5-6; j_gene: TRBJ2-1; d_gene: TRBD2; abundance: .; CDR3nt: TGTGCCAGCAGCTACGGGGGGAGCTCCTACAATGAGCAGTTCTTC; CDR3aa: CASSYGGSSYNEQFF
v_gene: TRBV7-2; j_gene: TRBJ2-7; d_gene: TRBD2; abundance: once; CDR3nt: TGTGCCAGCAGCTTAGCTATTACTAGCGGGAGAGGCGACGAGCAGTACTTC; CDR3aa: CASSLAITSGRGDEQYF
v_gene: TRBV5-6; j_gene: TRBJ2-7; d_gene: .; abundance: .; CDR3nt: TGTGCCAGCAGCTTGGACACCGCCTACGAGCAGTACTTC; CDR3aa: CASSLDTAYEQYF
v_gene: TRBV9; j_gene: TRBJ2-1; d_gene: .; abundance: .; CDR3nt: TGTGCCAGCAGCGGGACAGCCTACAATGAGCAGTTCTTC; CDR3aa: CASSGTAYNEQFF
v_gene: TRBV30; j_gene: TRBJ2-7; d_gene: TRBD1; abundance: .; CDR3nt: TGTGCCTGGAGTGCCCTGGGACAGGGGACCTCCTACGAGCAGTACTTC; CDR3aa: CAWSALGQGTSYEQYF
v_gene: TRBV7-9; j_gene: TRBJ2-5; d_gene: TRBD2; abundance: .; CDR3nt: TGTGCCAGCAGCCCGGCAGTCGCGGGAGACCAAGAGACCCAGTACTTC; CDR3aa: CASSPAVAGDQETQYF
v_gene: TRBV12-2; j_gene: TRBJ1-1; d_gene: .; abundance: .; CDR3nt: TGTGCAAGTCGCTTAGCGGCTGACAGGGGGAGGAGGGACACTGAAGCTTTCTTT; CDR3aa: CASRLAADRGRRDTEAFF
v_gene: TRBV6-1; j_gene: TRBJ2-1; d_gene: .; abundance: .; CDR3nt: TGTGCCAGCAGTGAAGTGTTAGCGGACAATGAGCAGTTCTTC; CDR3aa: CASSEVLADNEQFF
v_gene: TRBV30; j_gene: TRBJ2-6; d_gene: .; abundance: .; CDR3nt: TGTGCCTGGAGTGTATCGTGGGGGGCCAACGTCCTGACTTTC; CDR3aa: CAWSVSWGANVLTF
v_gene: TRBV7-2; j_gene: TRBJ2-3; d_gene: TRBD2; abundance: .; CDR3nt: TGTGCCAGCAGCTTAGTACTAGCGGGCGGCGGGCGGGATACGCAGTATTTT; CDR3aa: CASSLVLAGGGRDTQYF
v_gene: TRBV7-2; j_gene: TRBJ1-2; d_gene: .; abundance: .; CDR3nt: TGTGCCAGCAGCTCCCAGACCCTTAGCTATGGCTACACCTTC; CDR3aa: CASSSQTLSYGYTF
v_gene: TRBV7-6; j_gene: TRBJ2-7; d_gene: TRBD2; abundance: .; CDR3nt: TGTGCCAGCAGCTTTCGGGAGGGAAACCCCTACGAGCAGTACTTC; CDR3aa: CASSFREGNPYEQYF
v_gene: TRBV28; j_gene: TRBJ2-1; d_gene: TRBD1; abundance: .; CDR3nt: TGTGCCAGCAGTCCGGGACAGGGGAAGCCTTACAATGAGCAGTTCTTC; CDR3aa: CASSPGQGKPYNEQFF
v_gene: TRBV7-7; j_gene: TRBJ2-2; d_gene: TRBD2; abundance: .; CDR3nt: TGTGTTAGCAGCTTAGAACTAGCGGGGGTCCTCACCGGGGAGCTGTTTTTT; CDR3aa: CVSSLELAGVLTGELFF
v_gene: TRBV5-1; j_gene: TRBJ1-2; d_gene: TRBD1; abundance: .; CDR3nt: TGCGCCAGCAGCTTCGGACAGGCCAACTATGGCTACACCTTC; CDR3aa: CASSFGQANYGYTF